These T cell receptor beta chains were read from a single sample in a study of CD8 T cell repertoires and HIV-1 epitope variants. These receptors have no identified antigens. The protocol was immunoSEQ multiplex PCR, while the TCRdb copy is restricted to in-frame clones and leaves out a portion. Among under 2,500 clones listed, about 69% were seen once. Sequenced sample: cultured CD8+ T cells derived from PBMCs. The receptors here all came from a male donor with HIV. Both conserved end residues are part of each CDR3. A D gene is named only where the DNA matches it firmly. For some rows the clone size is stated as once, few or many, or as a class when expanded; others skip it.

size: -; J: TRBJ1-5; D: TRBD1; V: TRBV11-2; CDR3: CASSLEQGGQPQHF; DNA: TGTGCCAGCAGCTTAGAACAGGGGGGACAGCCCCAGCATTTT
size: -; J: TRBJ1-2; D: TRBD1; V: TRBV27; CDR3: CASSPNFETGHGYTF; DNA: TGTGCCAGCAGTCCAAACTTCGAGACAGGGCATGGCTACACCTTC
size: -; J: TRBJ1-4; D: -; V: TRBV5-4; CDR3: CASSLAGVAHEKLFF; DNA: TGTGCCAGCAGCTTGGCAGGCGTAGCTCATGAAAAACTGTTTTTT
size: -; J: TRBJ1-2; D: -; V: TRBV27; CDR3: CASSLRWEGDGYTF; DNA: TGTGCCAGCAGTTTACGCTGGGAGGGAGATGGCTACACCTTC
size: -; J: TRBJ1-6; D: -; V: TRBV9; CDR3: CASSSDRGTSSNSPLHF; DNA: TGTGCCAGCAGCTCCGATCGGGGGACAAGCAGCAATTCACCCCTCCACTTT
size: -; J: TRBJ1-2; D: TRBD1; V: TRBV4-1; CDR3: CASSQDRQGAQDYGYTF; DNA: TGCGCCAGCAGCCAAGATCGACAGGGGGCTCAGGACTATGGCTACACCTTC
size: few; J: TRBJ2-1; D: -; V: TRBV7-8; CDR3: CASSLDSSYNEQFF; DNA: TGTGCCAGCAGCTTAGATAGCTCCTACAATGAGCAGTTCTTC
size: -; J: TRBJ2-1; D: TRBD2; V: TRBV7-9; CDR3: CASSFERGTDNEQFF; DNA: TGTGCCAGCAGCTTCGAGCGGGGGACTGACAATGAGCAGTTCTTC
size: -; J: TRBJ2-5; D: -; V: TRBV2; CDR3: CASRGFTGRETQYF; DNA: TGTGCCAGCAGGGGCTTCACAGGGAGGGAGACCCAGTACTTC
size: -; J: TRBJ2-5; D: -; V: TRBV28; CDR3: CASNSPPYHETQYF; DNA: TGTGCCAGCAACTCCCCCCCCTACCATGAGACCCAGTACTTC
size: -; J: TRBJ2-2; D: -; V: TRBV4-2; CDR3: CASSSLGGFGTGELFF; DNA: TGTGCCAGCAGCTCTTTGGGGGGTTTCGGAACCGGGGAGCTGTTTTTT
size: -; J: TRBJ2-1; D: TRBD2; V: TRBV2; CDR3: CASSERLAAYNEQFF; DNA: TGTGCCAGCAGCGAACGGCTAGCGGCCTACAATGAGCAGTTCTTC
size: -; J: TRBJ1-1; D: -; V: TRBV9; CDR3: CASSVAGDPNTEAFF; DNA: TGTGCCAGCAGCGTAGCGGGGGACCCGAACACTGAAGCTTTCTTT
size: few; J: TRBJ1-3; D: -; V: TRBV27; CDR3: CASSADGYSGNTIYF; DNA: TGTGCCAGCAGTGCGGACGGATACTCTGGAAACACCATATATTTT
size: -; J: TRBJ1-5; D: -; V: TRBV27; CDR3: CASSQFQGISNQPQHF; DNA: TGTGCCAGCAGTCAATTTCAGGGGATCAGCAATCAGCCCCAGCATTTT
size: once; J: TRBJ2-5; D: -; V: TRBV5-6; CDR3: CASSLGRVTSLETQYF; DNA: TGTGCCAGCAGCTTGGGGAGGGTTACTAGCCTAGAGACCCAGTACTTC
size: few; J: TRBJ2-6; D: -; V: TRBV15; CDR3: CATSDGRSVTKSGQRPDF; DNA: TGTGCCACCAGCGATGGACGAAGTGTGACAAAGTCGGGCCAACGTCCTGACTTC
size: -; J: TRBJ2-3; D: TRBD2; V: TRBV28; CDR3: CASRRDYDTDTQYF; DNA: TGTGCCAGCAGACGGGACTACGACACAGATACGCAGTATTTT
size: few; J: TRBJ1-2; D: -; V: TRBV11-2; CDR3: CASSPTSRNYGYTF; DNA: TGTGCCAGCAGCCCCACTTCCCGTAACTATGGCTACACCTTC
size: -; J: TRBJ2-3; D: -; V: TRBV11-2; CDR3: CASIPSGSAPDTQYF; DNA: TGTGCCAGCATCCCGTCGGGGAGCGCCCCAGATACGCAGTATTTT
size: -; J: TRBJ1-1; D: -; V: TRBV6-5; CDR3: CASSYNAFGPVTEAFF; DNA: TGTGCCAGCAGTTACAACGCCTTCGGGCCAGTCACTGAAGCTTTCTTT
size: -; J: TRBJ1-2; D: -; V: TRBV6-5; CDR3: CASSYSGGTNYGYTF; DNA: TGTGCCAGCAGTTACTCGGGGGGTACCAACTATGGCTACACCTTC
size: -; J: TRBJ2-3; D: -; V: TRBV5-1; CDR3: CASSLAPRGASTDTQYF; DNA: TGCGCCAGCAGCTTGGCCCCCAGGGGGGCTAGCACAGATACGCAGTATTTT
size: -; J: TRBJ1-1; D: -; V: TRBV27; CDR3: CASSLSLVTEAFF; DNA: TGTGCCAGCAGTTTATCCTTGGTGACTGAAGCTTTCTTT
size: -; J: TRBJ2-2; D: -; V: TRBV7-9; CDR3: CASSWTPSTGELFF; DNA: TGTGCCAGCAGCTGGACTCCGAGCACCGGGGAGCTGTTTTTT
size: -; J: TRBJ1-2; D: TRBD1; V: TRBV11-2; CDR3: CASSLRRDSGYGYTF; DNA: TGTGCCAGCAGCTTACGCCGGGACAGCGGCTATGGCTACACCTTC
size: -; J: TRBJ2-1; D: TRBD2; V: TRBV6-1; CDR3: CASSLGLAAYNEQFF; DNA: TGTGCCAGCTCATTAGGACTAGCGGCTTACAATGAGCAGTTCTTC
size: -; J: TRBJ1-2; D: TRBD1; V: TRBV5-6; CDR3: CASSPGQGVDYGYTF; DNA: TGTGCCAGCAGCCCGGGACAGGGGGTCGACTATGGCTACACCTTC
size: once; J: TRBJ2-4; D: TRBD1; V: TRBV5-1; CDR3: CASSPEKGTGSLAKNIQYF; DNA: TGCGCCAGCAGCCCGGAGAAAGGGACAGGGTCCTTAGCCAAAAACATTCAGTACTTC
size: -; J: TRBJ2-2; D: -; V: TRBV25-1; CDR3: CASSEVGLQNTGELFF; DNA: TGTGCCAGCAGTGAAGTGGGACTGCAGAACACCGGGGAGCTGTTTTTT
size: few; J: TRBJ1-5; D: -; V: TRBV7-9; CDR3: CASSPTGGVNQPQHF; DNA: TGTGCCAGCAGCCCCACCGGGGGAGTCAATCAGCCCCAGCATTTT
size: few; J: TRBJ1-6; D: TRBD1; V: TRBV9; CDR3: CASSVDKGTGSGGNSPLHF; DNA: TGTGCCAGCAGCGTAGACAAAGGGACAGGCTCTGGGGGGAATTCACCCCTCCACTTT
size: -; J: TRBJ2-4; D: -; V: TRBV28; CDR3: CASKSRGAKNIQYF; DNA: TGTGCCAGCAAATCACGGGGAGCCAAAAACATTCAGTACTTC
size: -; J: TRBJ2-7; D: -; V: TRBV28; CDR3: CASSLGTPAYEQYF; DNA: TGTGCCAGCAGTTTGGGGACTCCCGCCTACGAGCAGTACTTC
size: few; J: TRBJ1-1; D: -; V: TRBV19; CDR3: CASRTGNTEAFF; DNA: TGTGCCAGTAGGACAGGGAACACTGAAGCTTTCTTT
size: -; J: TRBJ2-6; D: -; V: TRBV28; CDR3: CASSFGSSGANVLTF; DNA: TGTGCCAGCAGTTTCGGCAGCTCTGGGGCCAACGTCCTGACTTTC
size: -; J: TRBJ2-5; D: TRBD2; V: TRBV4-1; CDR3: CAGSQDRAGAQQETQYF; DNA: TGCGCCGGCAGCCAAGATCGTGCGGGAGCACAACAAGAGACCCAGTACTTC
size: -; J: TRBJ2-1; D: -; V: TRBV18; CDR3: CASSLSPDSTYNEQFF; DNA: TGTGCCAGCTCACTAAGCCCAGACTCTACCTACAATGAGCAGTTCTTC
size: -; J: TRBJ2-3; D: TRBD2; V: TRBV2; CDR3: CASSEAGLAGGRTDTQYF; DNA: TGTGCCAGCAGTGAAGCGGGACTAGCGGGGGGGCGGACAGATACGCAGTATTTT
size: -; J: TRBJ1-2; D: TRBD1; V: TRBV6-5; CDR3: CASSSRGTGVNYGYTF; DNA: TGTGCCAGCAGTTCGCGCGGGACAGGGGTTAACTATGGCTACACCTTC
size: -; J: TRBJ2-1; D: -; V: TRBV10-2; CDR3: CASSDPGMGYNEQFF; DNA: TGCGCCAGCAGTGACCCAGGGATGGGGTACAATGAGCAGTTCTTC